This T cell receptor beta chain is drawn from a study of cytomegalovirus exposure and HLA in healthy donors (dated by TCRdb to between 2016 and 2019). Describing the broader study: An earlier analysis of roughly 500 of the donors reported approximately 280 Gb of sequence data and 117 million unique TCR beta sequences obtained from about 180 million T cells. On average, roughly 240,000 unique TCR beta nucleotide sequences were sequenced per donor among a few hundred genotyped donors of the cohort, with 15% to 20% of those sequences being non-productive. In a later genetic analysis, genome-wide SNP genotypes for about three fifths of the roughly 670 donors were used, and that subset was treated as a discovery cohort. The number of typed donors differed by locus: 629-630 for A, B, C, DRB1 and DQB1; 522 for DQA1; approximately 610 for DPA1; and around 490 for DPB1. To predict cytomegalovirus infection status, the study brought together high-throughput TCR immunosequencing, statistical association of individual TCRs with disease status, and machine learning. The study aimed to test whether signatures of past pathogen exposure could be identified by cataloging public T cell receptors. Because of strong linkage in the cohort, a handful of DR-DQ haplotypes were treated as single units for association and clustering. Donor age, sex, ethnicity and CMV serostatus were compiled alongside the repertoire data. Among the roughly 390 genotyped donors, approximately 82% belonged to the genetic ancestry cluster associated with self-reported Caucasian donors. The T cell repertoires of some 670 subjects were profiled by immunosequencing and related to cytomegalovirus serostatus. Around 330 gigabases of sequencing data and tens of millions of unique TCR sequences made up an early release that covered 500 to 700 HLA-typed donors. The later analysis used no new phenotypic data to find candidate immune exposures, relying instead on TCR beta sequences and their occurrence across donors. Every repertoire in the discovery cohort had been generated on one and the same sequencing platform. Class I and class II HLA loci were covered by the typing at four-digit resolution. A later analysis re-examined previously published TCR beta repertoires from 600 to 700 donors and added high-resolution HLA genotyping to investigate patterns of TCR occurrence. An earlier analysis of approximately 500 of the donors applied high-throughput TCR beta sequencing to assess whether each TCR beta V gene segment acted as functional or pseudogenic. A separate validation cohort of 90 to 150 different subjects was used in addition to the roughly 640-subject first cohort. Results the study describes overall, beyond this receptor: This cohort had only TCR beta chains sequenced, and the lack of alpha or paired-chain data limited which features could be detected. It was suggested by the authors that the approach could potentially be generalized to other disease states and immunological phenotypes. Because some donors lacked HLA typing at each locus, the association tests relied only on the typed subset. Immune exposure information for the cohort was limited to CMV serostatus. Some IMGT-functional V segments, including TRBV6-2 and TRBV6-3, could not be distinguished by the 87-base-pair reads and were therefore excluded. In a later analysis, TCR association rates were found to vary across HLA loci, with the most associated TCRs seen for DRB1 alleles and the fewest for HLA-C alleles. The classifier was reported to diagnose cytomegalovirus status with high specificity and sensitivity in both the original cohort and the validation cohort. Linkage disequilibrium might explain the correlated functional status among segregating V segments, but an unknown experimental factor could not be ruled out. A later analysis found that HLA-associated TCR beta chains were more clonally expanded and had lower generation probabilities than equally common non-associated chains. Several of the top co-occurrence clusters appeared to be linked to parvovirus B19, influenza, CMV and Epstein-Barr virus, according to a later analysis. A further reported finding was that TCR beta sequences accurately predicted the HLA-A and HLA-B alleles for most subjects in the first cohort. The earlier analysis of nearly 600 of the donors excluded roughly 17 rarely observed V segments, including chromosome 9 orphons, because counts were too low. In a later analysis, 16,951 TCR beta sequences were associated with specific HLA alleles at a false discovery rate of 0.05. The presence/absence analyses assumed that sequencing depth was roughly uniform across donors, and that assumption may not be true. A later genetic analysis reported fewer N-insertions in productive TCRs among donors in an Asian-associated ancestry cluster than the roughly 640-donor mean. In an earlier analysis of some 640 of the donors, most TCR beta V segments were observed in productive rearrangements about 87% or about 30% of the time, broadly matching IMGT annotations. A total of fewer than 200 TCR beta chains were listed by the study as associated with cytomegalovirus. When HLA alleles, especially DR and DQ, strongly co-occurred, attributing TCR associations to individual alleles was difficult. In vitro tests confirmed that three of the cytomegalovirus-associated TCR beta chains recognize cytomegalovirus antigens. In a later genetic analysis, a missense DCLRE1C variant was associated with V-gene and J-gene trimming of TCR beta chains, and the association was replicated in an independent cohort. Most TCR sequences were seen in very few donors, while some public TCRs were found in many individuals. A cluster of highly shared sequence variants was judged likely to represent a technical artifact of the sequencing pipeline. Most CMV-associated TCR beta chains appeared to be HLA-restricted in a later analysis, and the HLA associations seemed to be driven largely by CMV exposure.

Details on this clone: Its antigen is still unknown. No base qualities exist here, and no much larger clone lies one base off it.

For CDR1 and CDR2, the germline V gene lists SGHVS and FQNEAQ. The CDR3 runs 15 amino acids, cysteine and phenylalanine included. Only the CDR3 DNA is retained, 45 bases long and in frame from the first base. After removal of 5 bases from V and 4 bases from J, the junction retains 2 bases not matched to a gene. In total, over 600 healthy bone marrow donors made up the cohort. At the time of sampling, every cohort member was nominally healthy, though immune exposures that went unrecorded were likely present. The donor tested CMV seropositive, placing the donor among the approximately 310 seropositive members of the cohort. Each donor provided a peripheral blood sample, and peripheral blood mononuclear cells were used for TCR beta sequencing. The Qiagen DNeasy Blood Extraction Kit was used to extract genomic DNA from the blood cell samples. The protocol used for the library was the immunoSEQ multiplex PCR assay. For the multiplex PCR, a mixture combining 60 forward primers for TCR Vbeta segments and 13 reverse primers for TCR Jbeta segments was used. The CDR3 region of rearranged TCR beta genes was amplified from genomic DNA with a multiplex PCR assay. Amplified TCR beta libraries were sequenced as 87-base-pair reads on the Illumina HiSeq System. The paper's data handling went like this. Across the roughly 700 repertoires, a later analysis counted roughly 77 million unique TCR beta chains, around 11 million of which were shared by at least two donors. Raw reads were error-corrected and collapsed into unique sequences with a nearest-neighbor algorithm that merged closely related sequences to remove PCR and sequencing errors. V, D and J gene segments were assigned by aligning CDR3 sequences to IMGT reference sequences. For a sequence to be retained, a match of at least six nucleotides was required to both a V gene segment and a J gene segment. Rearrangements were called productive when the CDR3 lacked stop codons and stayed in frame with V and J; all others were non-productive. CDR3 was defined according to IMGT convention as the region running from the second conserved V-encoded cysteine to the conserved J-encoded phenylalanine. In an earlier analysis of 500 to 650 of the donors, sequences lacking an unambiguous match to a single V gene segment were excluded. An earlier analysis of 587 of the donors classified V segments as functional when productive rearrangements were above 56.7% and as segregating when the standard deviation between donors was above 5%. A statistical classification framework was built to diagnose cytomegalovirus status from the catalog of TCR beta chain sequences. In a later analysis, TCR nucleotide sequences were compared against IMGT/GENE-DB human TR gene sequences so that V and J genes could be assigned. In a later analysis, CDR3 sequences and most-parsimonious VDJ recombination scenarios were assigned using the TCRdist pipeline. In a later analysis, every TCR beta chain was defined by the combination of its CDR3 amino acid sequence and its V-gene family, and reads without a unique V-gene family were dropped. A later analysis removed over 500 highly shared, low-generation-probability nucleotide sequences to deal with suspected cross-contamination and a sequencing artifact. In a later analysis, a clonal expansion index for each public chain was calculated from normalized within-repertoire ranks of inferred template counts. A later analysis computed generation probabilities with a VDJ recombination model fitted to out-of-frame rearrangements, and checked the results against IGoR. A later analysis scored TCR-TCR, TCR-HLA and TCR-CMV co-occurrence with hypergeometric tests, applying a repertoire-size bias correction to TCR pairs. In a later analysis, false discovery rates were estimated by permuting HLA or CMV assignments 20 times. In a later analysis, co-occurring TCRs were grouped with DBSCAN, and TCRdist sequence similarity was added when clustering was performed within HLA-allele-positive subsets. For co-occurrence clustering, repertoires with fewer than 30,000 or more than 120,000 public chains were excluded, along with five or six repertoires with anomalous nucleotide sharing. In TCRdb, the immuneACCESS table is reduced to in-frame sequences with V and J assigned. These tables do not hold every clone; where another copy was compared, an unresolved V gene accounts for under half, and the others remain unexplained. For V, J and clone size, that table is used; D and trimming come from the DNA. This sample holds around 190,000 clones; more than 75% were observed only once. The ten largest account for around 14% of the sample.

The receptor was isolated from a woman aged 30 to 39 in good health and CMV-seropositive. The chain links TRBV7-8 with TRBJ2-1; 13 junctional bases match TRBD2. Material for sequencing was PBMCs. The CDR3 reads CASSRLAGGYNEQFF. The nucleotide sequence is TGTGCCAGCAGCCGACTAGCGGGAGGTTACAATGAGCAGTTCTTC.